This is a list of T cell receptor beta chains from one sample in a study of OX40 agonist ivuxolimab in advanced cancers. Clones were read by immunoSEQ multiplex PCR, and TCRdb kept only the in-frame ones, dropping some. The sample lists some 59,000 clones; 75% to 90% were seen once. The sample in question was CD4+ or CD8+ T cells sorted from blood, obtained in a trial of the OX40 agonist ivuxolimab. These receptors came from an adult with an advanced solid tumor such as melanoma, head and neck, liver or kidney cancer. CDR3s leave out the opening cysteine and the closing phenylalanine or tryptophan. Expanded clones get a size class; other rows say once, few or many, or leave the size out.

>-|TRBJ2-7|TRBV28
ASSFSAIYEQY
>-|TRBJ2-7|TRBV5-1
ASSLEGRSGEQY
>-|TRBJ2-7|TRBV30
AWSRRLAPYEQY
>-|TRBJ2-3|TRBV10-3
AISESPGQGADTQY
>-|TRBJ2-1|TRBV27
ASSFEPAALWYNEQF
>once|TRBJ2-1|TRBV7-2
ASSLRASYNEQF
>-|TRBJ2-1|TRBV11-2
ASSPTSSYNEQF
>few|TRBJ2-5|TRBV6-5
ASRIGPSQETQY
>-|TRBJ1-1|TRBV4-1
ASRGQLKNTEAF
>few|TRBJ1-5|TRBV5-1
ASSLGGAGNQPQH
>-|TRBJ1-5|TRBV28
ASSSNRGWSNQPQH
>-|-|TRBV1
TSSQEGSGNSYEQY
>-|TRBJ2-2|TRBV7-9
ASSLKMESNTGELF
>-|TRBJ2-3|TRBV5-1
ASSFLAGGDTQY
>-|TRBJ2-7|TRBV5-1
ASSLGGYEQY
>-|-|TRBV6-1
ASRTGTGHYEQY
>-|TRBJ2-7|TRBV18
ASSPTRGGGYEQY
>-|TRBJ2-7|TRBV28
ASNAGGPVYEQY
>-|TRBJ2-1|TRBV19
ASSMGSYYNEQF
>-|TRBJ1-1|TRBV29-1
SVSGANTEAF
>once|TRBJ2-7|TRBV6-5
ASSKTGSGSYEQY
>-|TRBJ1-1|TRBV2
AVKTVLAEAF
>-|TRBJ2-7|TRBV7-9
ASSSGQGLTYEQY
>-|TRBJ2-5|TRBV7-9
ASSLDEVVQPQETQY
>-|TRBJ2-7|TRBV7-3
ASSLAQKQY
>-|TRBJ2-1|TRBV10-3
AISEPKTGYNEQF
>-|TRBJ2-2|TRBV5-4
ASSPRPPDRGLAGAGELF
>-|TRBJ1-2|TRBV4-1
ASSQPTGGQGYGYT
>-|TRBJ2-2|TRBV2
ASSEPSGPLF
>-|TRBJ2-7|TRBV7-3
ASSQTDREPYEQY
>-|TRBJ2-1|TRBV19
ASMSSDSYNEQF
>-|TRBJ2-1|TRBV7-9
ASTWGLAGDEQF
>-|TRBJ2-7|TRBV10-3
AISESTGGEQY
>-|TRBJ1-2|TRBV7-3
ASSRTPGGEGGYT
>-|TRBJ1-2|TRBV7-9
ASSLISQGVYGYT
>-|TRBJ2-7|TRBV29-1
SVVGEDYSYEQY
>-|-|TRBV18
ASSNTGGTYEQY
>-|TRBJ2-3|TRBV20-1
SAPRLDTQY
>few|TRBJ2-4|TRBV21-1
ASSPQQGTGLDKNIQY
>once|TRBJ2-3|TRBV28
ASSEWLTTKYRRRTDTQY
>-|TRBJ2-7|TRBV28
ASIAGGPTYEQY
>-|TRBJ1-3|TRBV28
ASSPPGASGNTIY
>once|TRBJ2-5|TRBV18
ASGEQALQGETQY
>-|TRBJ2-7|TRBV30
AWSVPQGTYEQY
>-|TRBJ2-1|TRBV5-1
ASSFGGFNEQF
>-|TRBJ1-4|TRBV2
AGGGGHNEKLF
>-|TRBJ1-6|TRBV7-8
ASSLTGANYNSPLH
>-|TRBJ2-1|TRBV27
ASSFVAGAREQF